The 5 T cell receptor beta chains below come from one sample, sequenced in a study of T cell responses to AZD1222 COVID-19 vaccine. The method was immunoSEQ multiplex PCR; TCRdb's version includes in-frame clones alone and lacks a portion of them. The sample has just under 90,000 clones; 88% are singletons. The sequenced sample was peripheral blood, obtained on day 0 of AZD1222 vaccination. These receptors all stem from an adult in good health.

The rearrangement joins TRBV9 to TRBJ2-6; 7 bases fit TRBD2. Germline V gives CDR1 SGDLS, CDR2 YYNGEE. The CDR3 totals 17 residues. Germline trimming cut 4 bases from V and 0 bases from J; bases unmatched to any gene: 7. The CDR3 here is CASSHTSVYSGANVLTF. The DNA of the CDR3 is TGTGCCAGCAGCCATACTAGCGTTTACTCTGGGGCCAACGTCCTGACTTTC.

J is TRBJ2-2 and V is TRBV7-9; no definite D call. The CDR3 has 13 amino acids. Germline V lookup: CDR1 SEHNR, CDR2 FQNEAQ (reference sequence). V lost 5 bases to trimming and J lost 7 bases, with 11 bases between them. DNA of the CDR3: TGTGCCAGCAGCGAACTCCAGAGCGGGGAGCTGTTTTTT. It specifies CASSELQSGELFF.

The rearrangement joins TRBV3-1 (or the pseudogene TRBV3-2) to TRBJ2-1; possible D gene TRBD2, 6 bases. The CDR3 extends over 14 amino acids. V was clipped by 5 bases and J by 5 bases, with 13 bases between them. Germline V gene lookup returns CDR1 LGHDT and CDR2 YNNKEL (reference sequence). The CDR3 region is CASSARDSNNEQFF. The CDR3 nucleotides are TGTGCCAGCAGCGCACGGGACTCAAACAATGAGCAGTTCTTC.

The V call is TRBV18, the J call TRBJ2-1; D assignment may be TRBD1 or TRBD2 (5 bases each). CDR1 is KGHSH and CDR2 is LQKENI in the germline V gene. Trimming removed 3 bases at V and 7 bases at J, with 7 bases between. The CDR3 runs 12 residues. CDR3 amino acids: CASSPGENEQFF. CDR3 bases: TGTGCCAGCTCACCGGGGGAAAATGAGCAGTTCTTC.

DNA for the CDR3: TGTGCCAGCTCAAGGGATGGGCGGCCTGAAGCTTTCTTT. It translates to CASSRDGRPEAFF. V and J are TRBV5-5 and TRBJ1-1, with D hard to call. Trimming stripped 7 bases from V and 6 bases from J, with 16 bases between. This CDR3 region has 13 residues. Per the germline V gene, CDR1 is SGHKS and CDR2 is YYEKEE (reference sequence).